This TCR beta chain was identified during a study of blood T cell repertoires in COVID-19. In the study overall: The origin of the acute and convalescent COVID-19 samples was the United States, Italy and Spain. PBMCs, B-cell-depleted T cells, or T cells were the source of the cDNA or gDNA that made up the material.

Methods used by the authors: Using reference gene primer amplification, nucleated cell counts were estimated. The repertoire was sequenced with immunoSEQ multiplex PCR; TCRdb's copy has only in-frame clones and lacks some. V and J calls and clone size are given by that table; D and trimming were obtained from the DNA. The repertoire holds 200,000 to 300,000 clones, with around 88% as singletons. The TCR comes from a man aged 25-45 years with active or convalescent COVID-19. Sequenced: peripheral blood.

The CDR3 sequence is CASRPGVTNQPQHF. Here the CDR3 DNA reads TGTGCCAGCCGCCCGGGAGTTACGAATCAGCCCCAGCATTTT. This chain uses TRBV27 with TRBJ1-5, with D hard to call. V was trimmed by 8 bases and J by 4 bases, leaving 15 bases between them. Germline lookup yields CDR1 MNHEY and CDR2 SMNVEV (reference sequence). The CDR3 consists of 14 residues.